A single sample gave rise to the 28 T cell receptor beta chains below, sequenced in a study of beta chain features in type 1 diabetes. Sequencing targeted expressed TCRB transcripts, as all isolated RNA had been reverse transcribed. Generated by immunoSEQ multiplex PCR, the TCRdb table keeps only in-frame clones and is missing some. Of roughly 310,000 clones in the sample, roughly 9.6% were seen once. Specimen: naive CD4+ T cells from blood. Receptor source: a woman in her thirties in good health.

V usage is TRBV27 and J usage is TRBJ1-4; D unresolved. Trimming removed 4 bases from V and 0 bases from J, with 9 bases in between. CDR3 size: 15 residues. The V gene's germline CDR1 is MNHEY and CDR2 SMNVEV (reference sequence). The CDR3 is CASSSLVATNEKLFF. Here the CDR3 DNA reads TGTGCCAGCAGTTCGTTGGTAGCAACTAATGAAAAACTGTTTTTT.

This rearrangement joins TRBV6-5 to TRBJ2-1, with D tentatively TRBD2 (5 bases). V lost 5 bases to trimming and J lost 8 bases, with 10 bases between them. The CDR3 runs to 12 residues. Germline CDR1 reads MNHEY; CDR2 reads SVGAGI. CDR3 DNA: TGTGCCAGCAGTGAGAGGGTCCATGAGCAGTTCTTC. Its translation: CASSERVHEQFF.

This clone has only a few counts. The chain carries TRBV6-6 and TRBJ1-2; a weak D match, TRBD1 (6 bases). CDR3 length equals 15 residues. Trimming cost V 1 base and J 2 bases, with 11 bases left between them. The germline V gene has CDR1 MNHNY and CDR2 SVGAGI (reference sequence). This chain's CDR3 is CASSYLTGKNYGYTF. The CDR3 bases are TGTGCCAGCAGTTACTTGACAGGAAAGAACTATGGCTACACCTTC.

The sample holds a few counts of this clone. The chain combines TRBV9 with TRBJ2-7; D is uncertain. The germline gives CDR1 SGDLS, CDR2 YYNGEE. CDR3 length equals 12 residues. The V and J ends lost 0 bases and 5 bases respectively, with 6 bases between them. The CDR3 region is CASSVAFDEQYF. CDR3 bases: TGTGCCAGCAGCGTAGCTTTCGACGAGCAGTACTTC.

Only a few counts were recorded for this clone. This rearrangement joins TRBV19 to TRBJ2-7, with D hard to call. The CDR3 is 13 amino acids. Germline-derived CDR1 and CDR2 are LNHDA and SQIVND (reference sequence). Trimming took 8 bases from V and 2 from J, leaving 13 bases between them. CDR3 protein: CASATLPPYEQYF. The CDR3 nucleotides are TGTGCCAGTGCTACGCTTCCGCCCTACGAGCAGTACTTC. The whole variable domain, remainder taken from reference TRBV19 and TRBJ2-7, is DGGITQSPKYLFRKEGQNVTLSCEQNLNHDAMYWYRQDPGQGLRLIYYSQIVNDFQKGDIAEGYSVSREKKESFPLTVTSAQKNPTAFYLCASATLPPYEQYFGPGTRLTVT.

J is TRBJ2-1 and V is TRBV12-5, with no clear D. V was clipped by 4 bases and J by 3 bases, with 13 bases between them. This CDR3 has 15 residues. Germline V gene sequence: CDR1 LGHNT, CDR2 FRNRAP. The CDR3 protein is CASGSPVVGYNEQFF. The CDR3 coding sequence is TGTGCTAGTGGTTCACCGGTAGTCGGCTACAATGAGCAGTTCTTC.

The V call is TRBV9, the J call TRBJ2-7, with D perhaps matching TRBD1 (6 bases). The CDR3 is 15 residues long. Trimming removed 0 bases from V and 6 bases from J, with 16 bases in between. In germline, CDR1 is SGDLS, CDR2 YYNGEE. The CDR3 DNA reads as TGTGCCAGCAGCGTAGCTGGGGGCAACCTACGCGAGCAGTACTTC. Encoded protein: CASSVAGGNLREQYF. The full variable domain, in which reference TRBV9 and TRBJ2-7 provide the parts outside the CDR3, is DSGVTQTPKHLITATGQRVTLRCSPRSGDLSVYWYQQSLDQGLQFLIQYYNGEERAKGNILERFSAQQFPDLHSELNLSSLELGDSALYFCASSVAGGNLREQYFGPGTRLTVT.

The chain joins TRBV9 to TRBJ2-3, with no clear D. The CDR3 length is 15 residues. CDR1 SGDLS and CDR2 YYNGEE come from the germline V gene. V was cut by 7 bases and J by 1 base, with 16 bases left in between. In DNA form, the CDR3 reads TGTGCCAGCGCCCCATTGATAGTCGGCACAGATACGCAGTATTTT. It translates to CASAPLIVGTDTQYF.

The V and J genes are TRBV13 and TRBJ2-5, with 10 bases lining up with TRBD2. This CDR3 comprises 17 residues. Germline trimming cut 0 bases from V and 5 bases from J; bases unmatched to any gene: 9. CDR1 and CDR2 from the germline V gene are PRHDT and FYEKMQ (reference sequence). CDR3 in DNA: TGTGCCAGCAGCTTAGGTCCAGCGGGAGGGCATCTTGAGACCCAGTACTTC. Amino acid sequence: CASSLGPAGGHLETQYF.

The chain recombines TRBV7-2 with TRBJ2-3, with D perhaps TRBD2 (5 bases). Germline V lookup: CDR1 SGHTA, CDR2 FQGNSA. The CDR3 totals 15 residues. Trimming took off 5 bases at V and 6 bases at J, with 18 bases between the two ends. CDR3 sequence: CASSERGYGSDTQYF. CDR3 bases: TGTGCCAGCAGCGAGAGAGGGTATGGGTCCGATACGCAGTATTTT.

This chain uses TRBV29-1 with TRBJ2-1; 7 nucleotides align to TRBD2. V lost 5 bases, J lost 8 bases, and 15 bases stayed unmatched. The CDR3 has 15 amino acids. Germline CDR1 is SQVTM and CDR2 is ANQGSEA. CDR3 coding DNA: TGCAGCGTTACTGGGGGGGGATCCGGTGGCGATGAGCAGTTCTTC. Its protein is CSVTGGGSGGDEQFF.

The chain is built from TRBV28 and TRBJ2-1; 8 nucleotides match TRBD2. The CDR3 spans 14 residues. V gave up 7 bases and J gave up 5 bases; unmatched junction bases: 7. In germline, CDR1 is MDHEN, CDR2 SYDVKM. This chain's CDR3 is CASISAGVDNEQFF. The DNA of the CDR3 is TGTGCCAGCATATCAGCGGGAGTCGACAATGAGCAGTTCTTC. Together with reference TRBV28 and TRBJ2-1, the CDR3 gives the full variable domain: DVKVTQSSRYLVKRTGEKVFLECVQDMDHENMFWYRQDPGLGLRLIYFSYDVKMKEKGDIPEGYSVSREKKERFSLILESASTNQTSMYLCASISAGVDNEQFFGPGTRLTVL.

The chain uses TRBV5-1 and TRBJ1-3; a possible D gene is TRBD1 (5 bases). The CDR3 is 13 amino acids. The V end was cut by 4 bases, the J end by 2 bases, with 7 bases between. Germline CDR1 reads SGHRS; CDR2 reads YFSETQ. The CDR3 here is CASSTGAGNTIYF. The DNA for the CDR3 is TGCGCCAGCAGCACGGGGGCTGGAAACACCATATATTTT.

This clone occurred a few times. This chain links TRBV4-2 with TRBJ2-1; 7 nucleotides match TRBD1. Looked up from germline, CDR1 is LGHNA and CDR2 is YNFKEQ. V lost 1 base and J lost 5; bases outside the gene matches: 2. The CDR3 totals 14 residues. CDR3 sequence: CASSQGTGDNEQFF. In nucleotides, the CDR3 is TGTGCCAGCAGCCAAGGCACAGGGGACAATGAGCAGTTCTTC.

A few counts support this clone. V is TRBV30 and J is TRBJ2-5; D is ambiguous. Germline loops: CDR1 GTSNPN, CDR2 SVGIG (reference sequence). The CDR3 runs 14 residues. V lost 0 bases and J lost 2, with 10 bases in between. The CDR3 sequence is CAWSVLRKQETQYF. In nucleotides, the CDR3 is TGTGCCTGGAGTGTTTTGAGAAAACAAGAGACCCAGTACTTC. Complete variable domain (other parts from reference TRBV30 and TRBJ2-5): SQTIHQWPATLVQPVGSPLSLECTVEGTSNPNLYWYRQAAGRGLQLLFYSVGIGQISSEVPQNLSASRPQDRQFILSSKKLLLSDSGFYLCAWSVLRKQETQYFGPGTRLLVL.

The chain recombines TRBV4-3 with TRBJ2-1; 8 bases match TRBD2. From germline, CDR1 is LGHNA and CDR2 YSLEER. V gave up 3 bases and J gave up 7 bases; unmatched junction bases: 11. CDR3 length: 16 residues. The DNA of the CDR3 is TGCGCCAGCAGCCACGGACCGAGGAGCGGGAGAAATGAGCAGTTCTTC. It encodes CASSHGPRSGRNEQFF.

This clone was seen only a few times. V usage is TRBV5-1 and J usage is TRBJ2-5, with 8 bases lining up with TRBD2. Germline values: CDR1 SGHRS, CDR2 YFSETQ. This CDR3 comprises 15 residues. The J segment lost 4 bases and the V segment lost 0 bases, leaving 5 bases of the junction unmatched. The chain's CDR3 is CASSLAGGPGETQYF. DNA of the CDR3: TGCGCCAGCAGCTTGGCGGGAGGGCCTGGAGAGACCCAGTACTTC.

This chain uses TRBV9 with TRBJ2-3; 7 bases fit TRBD2. Germline assignment: CDR1 SGDLS and CDR2 YYNGEE. There are 16 residues in the CDR3. The trim removed 0 bases at V and 3 bases at J, leaving 7 bases unmatched. The CDR3 reads CASSVGELATTDTQYF. CDR3 DNA: TGTGCCAGCAGCGTAGGGGAACTAGCGACGACAGATACGCAGTATTTT.

This clone turned up a few times. The rearrangement joins TRBV6-5 to TRBJ2-7, with D possibly being TRBD1 (5 bases). The CDR3 is 15 amino acids. Germline CDR1 MNHEY, CDR2 SVGAGI. The V end lost 0 bases, the J end lost 2 bases, and 11 bases lay between the germline ends. This CDR3 reads CASSYSGAQPYEQYF. CDR3 in DNA: TGTGCCAGCAGTTACTCTGGGGCGCAACCCTACGAGCAGTACTTC.

The rearrangement joins TRBV5-1 to TRBJ2-5; 9 nucleotides line up with TRBD2. The CDR3 has 16 amino acids. Germline V gene sequence: CDR1 SGHRS, CDR2 YFSETQ. J gave up 5 bases and V 6 bases, and 14 bases lay outside the gene matches. The CDR3: CASTQVPAGGWETQYF. The CDR3 DNA follows: TGCGCCAGCACCCAAGTTCCGGCGGGAGGGTGGGAGACCCAGTACTTC.

This clone was recorded a few times. The gene calls are TRBV29-1 and TRBJ2-2; TRBD2 might be the D (5 bases). V was trimmed by 3 bases and J by 0 bases, leaving 5 bases between them. The germline CDR1 and CDR2 sequences are SQVTM and ANQGSEA. There are 13 residues in the CDR3. The CDR3, as DNA: TGCAGCGTTGACGGGGCGAACACCGGGGAGCTGTTTTTT. This sequence encodes CSVDGANTGELFF.

This clone appeared a few times. The chain joins TRBV15 to TRBJ2-7, with unresolved D. CDR3 length: 14 residues. Germline assignment: CDR1 LNHNV and CDR2 YYDKDF (reference sequence). V was shortened by 5 bases and J by 0 bases, with 11 bases between the two germline ends. The CDR3 here is CATSPGVSSYEQYF. CDR3 nucleotide sequence: TGTGCCACCAGCCCCGGAGTGAGCTCCTACGAGCAGTACTTC.

The V and J genes are TRBV7-2 and TRBJ2-7, with 7 nucleotides matching TRBD1. Germline V gene data show CDR1 as SGHTA and CDR2 as FQGNSA. This CDR3 region has 14 residues. The junction had 9 bases not matched to a gene; V was cut back by 5 bases and J by 5 bases. The chain's CDR3 is CASSTRTGSDEQYF. As DNA, the CDR3 is TGTGCCAGCAGCACCCGGACAGGATCTGACGAGCAGTACTTC.

The V call is TRBV5-1, the J call TRBJ1-2; perhaps TRBD1 as D (6 bases). The CDR3 contains 12 residues. Trimming removed 0 bases at V and 14 bases at J, with 14 bases between. The V gene's germline CDR1 is SGHRS and CDR2 YFSETQ. DNA for the CDR3: TGCGCCAGCAGCTTGGGCCGAGAGGGGGTAACCTTC. Protein product: CASSLGREGVTF.

The CDR3 reads CASSFGQGDGYTF. The DNA for the CDR3 is TGTGCCAGTAGTTTCGGACAGGGGGATGGCTACACCTTC. V is TRBV19 and J is TRBJ1-2; 10 nucleotides line up with TRBD1. The CDR3 is made up of 13 amino acids. Trimming cost V 5 bases and J 6 bases; bases outside gene matches: 3. Per the germline V gene, CDR1 is LNHDA and CDR2 is SQIVND (reference sequence).

The V call is TRBV28, the J call TRBJ2-7, with TRBD2 identical over 7 bases. V was clipped by 4 bases and J by 7 bases; unmatched bases: 10. This CDR3 comprises 14 residues. Germline assignment: CDR1 MDHEN and CDR2 SYDVKM. The CDR3, as DNA: TGTGCCAGCAGTTCTTGGTCCGGGGGAGGGGAGCAGTACTTC. Translating gives CASSSWSGGGEQYF.

This sequence joins TRBV7-9 and TRBJ1-4, with 7 bases matching TRBD1. The junction had 4 bases not matched to a gene; V was cut back by 5 bases and J by 1 base. The CDR3 extends over 15 amino acids. Germline loops: CDR1 SEHNR, CDR2 FQNEAQ (reference sequence). CDR3 DNA sequence: TGTGCCAGCAGCACGCAGGGGGGAACTAATGAAAAACTGTTTTTT. This encodes CASSTQGGTNEKLFF.

A few counts support this clone. Other DNA sequences within the sample encode an identical CDR3. This rearrangement joins TRBV28 to TRBJ2-7; 14 nucleotides agree with TRBD2. The CDR3 extends over 15 amino acids. The ends lost 6 bases at V and 3 bases at J; junction bases unmatched: 4. CDR1 and CDR2 from the germline V gene are MDHEN and SYDVKM. CDR3 sequence: CASSPGTSGSYEQYF. CDR3 bases: TGTGCCAGCAGCCCCGGGACTAGCGGGAGCTACGAGCAGTACTTC.